This is a list of T cell receptor beta chains from one sample in a study of blood T cell repertoires in COVID-19. Measured with immunoSEQ multiplex PCR; TCRdb has only the in-frame clones, and not every one. The sample includes a few hundred thousand clones, nearly 90% of them seen just once. The material sequenced was peripheral blood. These receptors were collected from a woman in her 40s with COVID-19, enrolled during active disease. The CDR3 runs from the conserved cysteine through the conserved F or W. The D gene is left open where the match is weak. The size entry is marked missing in some rows and otherwise reads once, few, many or a size class.

>.|.|TRBV3-1/TRBV3-2|TRBJ2-3
CASSLYSDTQYF
TGTGCCAGCAGCCTTTATTCCGATACGCAGTATTTT
>.|TRBD1|TRBV6-1|TRBJ1-3
CASSDGQDKPGNTIYF
TGTGCCAGCAGTGACGGACAGGATAAGCCTGGAAACACCATATATTTT
>.|.|TRBV29-1|TRBJ1-1
CSVATVTTEAFF
TGCAGCGTTGCAACGGTAACCACTGAAGCTTTCTTT
>.|TRBD2|TRBV7-8|TRBJ2-7
CASSPKTSGSYEQYF
TGTGCCAGCAGCCCAAAGACTAGCGGGAGTTACGAGCAGTACTTC
>.|TRBD1|TRBV5-1|TRBJ1-6
CASSLGQGNSPLHF
TGCGCCAGCAGCTTAGGACAGGGCAATTCACCCCTCCACTTT
>once|TRBD1|TRBV6-5|TRBJ2-2
CASGGTGATGELFF
TGTGCCAGCGGCGGGACAGGGGCTACCGGGGAGCTGTTTTTT
>once|.|TRBV27|TRBJ1-2
CASSLSTAGTAYYGYTF
TGTGCCAGCAGTTTATCAACGGCGGGAACGGCTTACTATGGCTACACCTTC
>.|TRBD2|TRBV4-3|TRBJ2-7
CASSQGLALYEQYF
TGCGCCAGCAGCCAAGGACTAGCTTTGTACGAGCAGTACTTC
>once|.|TRBV20-1|TRBJ2-7
CSASRGGPRDEQYF
TGCAGTGCTAGTAGGGGGGGTCCCCGCGACGAGCAGTACTTC
>.|.|TRBV4-3|TRBJ1-1
CASSQDAANTEAFF
TGCGCCAGCAGCCAAGATGCGGCCAACACTGAAGCTTTCTTT
>.|TRBD2|TRBV7-3|TRBJ2-1
CASSPYGTSGFNEQFF
TGTGCCAGCAGCCCCTACGGGACTAGCGGCTTCAATGAGCAGTTCTTC
>.|.|TRBV9|TRBJ1-6
CASSSGDGGSYNSPLHF
TGTGCCAGCAGCTCTGGAGACGGGGGGTCCTATAATTCACCCCTCCACTTT
>.|TRBD1|TRBV5-1|TRBJ2-2
CASSLRQGVTGELFF
TGCGCCAGCAGCCTAAGACAGGGGGTAACCGGGGAGCTGTTTTTT
>once|.|TRBV2|TRBJ1-4
CASSEALGPWATNEKLFF
TGTGCCAGCAGTGAGGCGTTGGGCCCCTGGGCAACTAATGAAAAACTGTTTTTT
>.|.|TRBV6-5|TRBJ1-3
CASNRANGNTIYF
TGTGCCAGCAACAGGGCGAATGGAAACACCATATATTTT
>.|TRBD2|TRBV9|TRBJ2-5
CASSVGPGLAGGEQETQYF
TGTGCCAGCAGCGTAGGGCCTGGACTAGCGGGGGGGGAGCAAGAGACCCAGTACTTC
>few|.|TRBV7-2|TRBJ1-5
CASSLTYDQPQHF
TGTGCCAGCAGCTTAACTTATGATCAGCCCCAGCATTTT